Below, one T cell receptor beta chain is given with its context. This specimen belongs to a study of blood T cell repertoires in COVID-19. Study in general: Sample material is recorded as cDNA or gDNA derived from T cells, B-cell-depleted T cells, or PBMCs.

This CDR3 comprises 15 residues. The germline V gene has CDR1 SGDLS and CDR2 YYNGEE. Trimming shortened V by 4 bases and J by 6 bases, and 17 bases separated the two germline ends. In the study's own analysis: Reference gene primer amplification gave nucleated cell count estimates. TCRdb keeps only in-frame clones here, not all; method: immunoSEQ multiplex PCR. That table gives V, J and clone size, and the DNA gave D and trimming. The sample lists around 67,000 clones, around 80% occurring once. The sequence derives from a man in his fifties or sixties with active COVID-19. Sequencing input: peripheral blood. The J gene is TRBJ1-5, the V gene TRBV9; D gene unclear. The CDR3 loop is CASSPPRDRGQPQHF. The CDR3 DNA follows: TGTGCCAGCAGCCCTCCGCGGGATCGGGGTCAGCCCCAGCATTTT.